This TCR beta chain was found in a study of shared clonotypes between healthy human individuals. Study details: The people who gave samples were a couple of women and three men aged 18 to 49. General study findings and limits: An effect of sequencing depth on clonotype sharing among donors was expected.

Original analysis: ImmunoSEQ yielded junction-only sequences lacking quality scores, so filtering differed. Assay used: immunoSEQ multiplex PCR; TCRdb lists only in-frame clones, some missing. For V, J and clone size, that table is used; D and trimming come from the DNA. This table holds around 600,000 clones, nearly 98% found once. In regard to this clone: Its target is not known.

The CDR3 spans 16 residues. The germline gives CDR1 SGHTA, CDR2 FQGNSA. Trimming cost V 2 bases and J 0 bases; bases outside gene matches: 7. Naivety among CD8 cells was defined by CD45RO negativity and positive CCR7 selection, thereby excluding terminally differentiated effector memory CD45RA+ cells. The sample was naive CD8+ T cells sorted from blood. The TCR comes from a man between 25 and 39 years old in good health. The genes are TRBV7-2 and TRBJ2-7, with 7 bases matching TRBD2. This CDR3 is CASSLNSGQTSYEQYF. DNA of the CDR3: TGTGCCAGCAGCTTAAATAGCGGGCAAACCTCCTACGAGCAGTACTTC.